This T cell receptor beta chain was sequenced during a study of OX40 agonist ivuxolimab in advanced cancers. Only in-frame clones appear in the TCRdb table, and some are missing; sequencing was by immunoSEQ multiplex PCR. The top ten hold roughly 10% of the sample, which has 50,000 to 55,000 clones, 75% to 90% seen once. A word on this clone: Antigen specificity is unknown.

General study points: Also present in some nonresponders was a low level of normalized T-cell clonal expansion. More expanded clones were found, on average, in CD8+ than in CD4+ T cells.

Germline V CDR1 and CDR2: MNHEY, SVGAGI. This CDR3 region has 16 residues. V dropped 0 bases and J dropped 2 bases, with 13 bases sitting between them. The J gene is TRBJ1-2, the V gene TRBV6-5; D is ambiguous. Sample: CD4+ or CD8+ T cells sorted from blood, taken in a trial of the OX40 agonist ivuxolimab. The sequence derives from an adult with an advanced solid tumor such as melanoma, head and neck, liver or kidney cancer. The CDR3 DNA follows: TGTGCCAGCAGTTACTCGAACGTACTACAGAACTATGGCTACACCTTC. This encodes CASSYSNVLQNYGYTF.